The 2 T cell receptor beta chains below were found in one sample sequenced in a study of CD8 T cells in ankylosing spondylitis. TCRdb reprocessed the 5' RACE reads with MiXCR, giving one entry per CDR3 protein. The data show around 250,000 distinct CDR3 sequences, over 8.5% seen once. Source material: blood, either unsorted or a sorted T cell fraction (not recorded which). The receptors originated from a male donor with ankylosing spondylitis or in good health (not recorded which).

This clonotype was detected a few times. The chain links TRBV7-7 to TRBJ2-2; D is unclear. From germline, CDR1 is SSHAT and CDR2 FNYEAQ (reference sequence). V lost 1 base to trimming and J lost 1 base, with 10 bases between them. This CDR3 spans 16 amino acids. Here the CDR3 DNA reads TGTGCCAGCAGCTTAGGCCTCCCAGGGAACACCGGGGAGCTGTTTTTT. Amino acids: CASSLGLPGNTGELFF. The full variable domain, in which reference TRBV7-7 and TRBJ2-2 provide the parts outside the CDR3, is GAGVSQSPRYKVTKRGQDVTLRCDPISSHATLYWYQQALGQGPEFLTYFNYEAQPDKSGLPSDRFSAERPEGSISTLTIQRTEQRDSAMYRCASSLGLPGNTGELFFGEGSRLTVL.

This clonotype has more than one count but fewer than ten. This rearrangement joins TRBV27 to TRBJ1-2; a weak D match, TRBD1 (6 bases). The V end was cut by 4 bases, the J end by 10 bases, with 13 bases between. The germline gives CDR1 MNHEY, CDR2 SMNVEV (reference sequence). This CDR3 region has 12 residues. CDR3 loop: CASSSDSRVYTF. DNA for the CDR3: TGTGCCAGCAGTTCGGACAGCAGGGTCTACACCTTC.